Shown below are 31 T cell receptor beta chains from a single sample sequenced in a study of T cell repertoires in cytomegalovirus infection. TCRdb fed the reads into MiXCR, producing one record per CDR3 protein. The sample has about 890,000 distinct CDR3 sequences, about 33% seen once. No cognate antigen is known for these TCRs. The input for sequencing was cultured CD8+ T cells from PBMCs, taken from culture after CMV antigen stimulation. Receptor source: a human donor in good health (CMV status not recorded). Some clones in this sample may be carry-over from other donors' samples.

This clonotype occurred a few times. V gene TRBV19 combines with J gene TRBJ1-1; a possible D gene is TRBD1 (5 bases). There are 13 residues in the CDR3. Trimming took 5 bases from V and 5 from J, leaving 12 bases between them. The germline gives CDR1 LNHDA, CDR2 SQIVND (reference sequence). Here the CDR3 reads CASSQIRGTEAFF. DNA for the CDR3: TGTGCCAGTAGTCAAATCCGGGGGACTGAAGCTTTCTTT.

This clonotype has only a few counts. The V and J genes are TRBV7-6 and TRBJ2-1; TRBD2 aligns across 7 bases. Germline values: CDR1 SGHVS, CDR2 FNYEAQ. V trimming: 5 bases; J trimming: 8 bases; junction bases outside the gene matches: 9. CDR3 length equals 14 residues. CDR3 coding DNA: TGTGCCAGCAGCGGGACTATCTCCTCGGATGAGCAGTTCTTC. It encodes CASSGTISSDEQFF.

The chain carries TRBV4-1 and TRBJ2-7, with 9 bases lining up with TRBD1. V lost 5 bases to trimming and J lost 6 bases; unmatched junction nucleotides: 8. Germline lookup yields CDR1 MGHRA and CDR2 YSYEKL. The CDR3 spans 14 residues. The CDR3 here is CASSSGQGPPEQYF. The CDR3 DNA is TGCGCCAGCAGCTCGGGACAGGGCCCTCCCGAGCAGTACTTC.

The chain joins TRBV7-3 to TRBJ2-3; D is uncertain. In germline, CDR1 is SGHTA, CDR2 FQGTGA. The ends were cut back, 3 bases at V and 3 bases at J, with 10 bases in the middle. The CDR3 is 14 residues long. The CDR3 nucleotides read TGTGCCAGCAGCTTTCCCGGACCGACAGATACGCAGTATTTT. The encoded protein is CASSFPGPTDTQYF.

The chain employs TRBV27 and TRBJ1-5; D call uncertain. Germline assignment: CDR1 MNHEY and CDR2 SMNVEV (reference sequence). CDR3 size: 14 residues. V was trimmed by 8 bases and J by 4 bases, leaving 15 bases between them. CDR3 DNA: TGTGCCAGCCGGGCCGGGGTTGAGAATCAGCCCCAGCATTTT. It encodes CASRAGVENQPQHF.

This clonotype occurred many times. The genes are TRBV7-8 and TRBJ2-1; D is ambiguous. This CDR3 has 14 residues. Trimming took off 1 base at V and 7 bases at J, with 11 bases between the two ends. In germline, CDR1 is SGHVS, CDR2 FQNEAQ. The CDR3 loop is CASSLGLIGNEQFF. CDR3 in DNA: TGTGCCAGCAGCTTAGGACTGATAGGAAATGAGCAGTTCTTC.

This clonotype was detected a few times. The V call is TRBV12-3 or TRBV12-4, the J call TRBJ1-4, with D maybe TRBD1 (5 bases). This CDR3 has 11 amino acids. V was cut by 8 bases and J by 7 bases, with 8 bases left in between. In nucleotides, the CDR3 is TGTGCCAGCTGGGGGGGTGAAAAACTGTTTTTT. Amino acids: CASWGGEKLFF.

Only a few counts were recorded for this clonotype. The rearrangement links TRBV6-1 to TRBJ1-6, with D perhaps matching TRBD1 (6 bases). The CDR3 is made up of 15 amino acids. Germline CDR1 reads MNHNS; CDR2 reads SASEGT. Trimming removed 2 bases from V and 9 bases from J, with 14 bases in between. The CDR3 sequence: CASSEYRARVSPLHF. DNA of the CDR3: TGTGCCAGCAGTGAATACAGGGCACGGGTTTCACCCCTCCACTTT.

This clonotype has a handful of counts. The chain uses TRBV4-1 and TRBJ1-2; tentatively, D is TRBD1 (5 bases). The CDR3 has 12 amino acids. Per germline, CDR1 MGHRA and CDR2 YSYEKL. Between the trimmed V and J ends, which lost 4 bases and 9 bases, there was a span of 12 bases. CDR3 bases: TGCGCCAGCAGCCCCGGGACCCGCAGCTACACCTTC. Translated: CASSPGTRSYTF.

This chain uses TRBV29-1 with TRBJ2-2; D is tentatively TRBD1 or TRBD2 (5 bases each). The ends were cut back, 7 bases at V and 1 base at J, with 13 bases in the middle. The CDR3 has 14 amino acids. Per germline, CDR1 SQVTM and CDR2 ANQGSEA. Here the CDR3 reads CSGWGSENTGELFF. DNA for the CDR3: TGCAGCGGCTGGGGGTCGGAGAACACCGGGGAGCTGTTTTTT.

The chain is built from TRBV7-9 and TRBJ2-1; 12 nucleotides agree with TRBD1. From germline, CDR1 is SEHNR and CDR2 FQNEAQ (reference sequence). J was trimmed by 5 bases and V by 5 bases; bases with no gene match: 10. This CDR3 is built from 17 residues. CDR3 loop: CASSPGTGGLFDNEQFF. In DNA form, the CDR3 reads TGTGCCAGCAGCCCGGGGACAGGGGGCTTATTCGACAATGAGCAGTTCTTC.

This clonotype has a handful of counts. The CDR3 DNA is TGCAGCGTTGAGACCGCGCTGGACAGTCTTTTTGTTGGCTACACCTTC. Encoded protein: CSVETALDSLFVGYTF. The chain combines TRBV29-1 with TRBJ1-2; possibly TRBD1 for D (6 bases). The CDR3 runs to 16 residues. The germline V and J ends were trimmed by 3 bases and 7 bases, with 24 bases remaining between them. Germline-derived CDR1 and CDR2 are SQVTM and ANQGSEA.

The chain joins TRBV27 to TRBJ1-1; a possible D gene is TRBD1 (5 bases). The V and J ends lost 6 bases and 2 bases respectively, with 13 bases between them. CDR1 MNHEY and CDR2 SMNVEV come from the germline V gene (reference sequence). The CDR3 has 14 residues. In DNA, the CDR3 is TGTGCCAGCAGCTACCAGGGACCTAACACTGAAGCTTTCTTT. Protein sequence: CASSYQGPNTEAFF.

The V gene is TRBV20-1, the J gene TRBJ1-4; D may be TRBD1 (6 bases). CDR1 and CDR2 from the germline V gene are DFQATT and SNEGSKA (reference sequence). The V and J ends lost 5 bases and 3 bases respectively, with 16 bases between them. The CDR3 extends over 15 amino acids. CDR3 sequence (DNA): TGCAGTGCTCCAACAGGGTTTATGGCTAATGAAAAACTGTTTTTT. Translated, it gives CSAPTGFMANEKLFF.

This clonotype was found a few times. This chain uses TRBV19 with TRBJ2-1; 11 bases line up with TRBD2. V trimming: 6 bases; J trimming: 0 bases; junction bases outside the gene matches: 13. The CDR3 extends over 19 amino acids. CDR1 is LNHDA and CDR2 is SQIVND in the germline V gene (reference sequence). CDR3 nucleotides: TGTGCCAGTAGCACGGACTATAGCGGGGGGGGGAGCTCCTACAATGAGCAGTTCTTC. Translation: CASSTDYSGGGSSYNEQFF.

This clonotype was seen only a few times. The J gene is TRBJ1-5, the V gene TRBV6-1; D not resolved. With 7 bases removed from V and 0 bases from J, the gap between germline ends came to 10 bases. The CDR3 runs to 14 residues. Germline V gene lookup returns CDR1 MNHNS and CDR2 SASEGT. DNA of the CDR3: TGTGCCAGCATGGACGGCTATAGCAATCAGCCCCAGCATTTT. Residues: CASMDGYSNQPQHF.

This clonotype has only a few counts. The chain links TRBV7-9 to TRBJ1-2; a weak D match, TRBD1 (5 bases). Trimming pared 4 bases from V and 0 bases from J, leaving 15 bases between. CDR1 is SEHNR and CDR2 is FQNEAQ in the germline V gene (reference sequence). This CDR3 is 16 amino acids long. The CDR3 DNA follows: TGTGCCAGCAGCTCGGGACCGATGATAGCTAACTATGGCTACACCTTC. Protein product: CASSSGPMIANYGYTF. Full variable domain (missing parts from reference TRBV7-9 and TRBJ1-2): DTGVSQNPRHKITKRGQNVTFRCDPISEHNRLYWYRQTLGQGPEFLTYFQNEAQLEKSRLLSDRFSAERPKGSFSTLEIQRTEQGDSAMYLCASSSGPMIANYGYTFGSGTRLTVV.

The CDR3 region is CASSLDGGQSTDTQYF. CDR3 DNA: TGTGCCAGCAGTCTAGACGGGGGACAGAGCACAGATACGCAGTATTTT. The V gene is TRBV27, the J gene TRBJ2-3, with a weak D call TRBD1 (7 bases). From germline, CDR1 is MNHEY and CDR2 SMNVEV (reference sequence). Between the trimmed V and J ends, which lost 5 bases and 0 bases, there was a span of 15 bases. The CDR3 runs 16 residues.

The chain combines TRBV3-1 with TRBJ2-2; D is possibly TRBD2 (6 bases). The V end was cut by 6 bases, the J end by 3 bases, with 20 bases between. Per the germline V gene, CDR1 is LGHDT and CDR2 is YNNKEL (reference sequence). The CDR3 extends over 17 amino acids. CDR3 in amino acids: CASRVTGGAGYTGELFF. The CDR3 nucleotides are TGTGCCAGCAGGGTCACCGGGGGAGCTGGGTACACCGGGGAGCTGTTTTTT.

CDR3 residues: CASSFSGTSGGPYNEQFF. CDR3 in DNA: TGTGCCAGCAGTTTCTCCGGGACTAGCGGGGGGCCCTACAATGAGCAGTTCTTC. V gene TRBV2 combines with J gene TRBJ2-1, with 15 bases fitting TRBD2. CDR3 length: 18 amino acids. Germline trimming cut 5 bases from V and 2 bases from J; bases unmatched to any gene: 7. Germline-derived CDR1 and CDR2 are SNHLY and FYNNEI.

V usage is TRBV27 and J usage is TRBJ2-1; 10 bases map to TRBD2. Germline V lookup: CDR1 MNHEY, CDR2 SMNVEV (reference sequence). The junction had 6 bases not matched to a gene; V was cut back by 5 bases and J by 5 bases. The CDR3 loop spans 15 amino acids. CDR3 bases: TGTGCCAGCAGTCTCGGACTAGCGGCGAACAATGAGCAGTTCTTC. Encoded protein: CASSLGLAANNEQFF.

Regarding this clonotype: A read error is possible here, since a much larger clone lies one base away. The chain has TRBV27 and TRBJ1-2; tentatively, D is TRBD1 (6 bases). The V gene's germline CDR1 is MNHEY and CDR2 SMNVEV (reference sequence). There are 14 residues in the CDR3. The CDR3 spells CASSLSQGWDGCTF. The CDR3 region has the DNA TGTGCCAGCAGTTTATCACAGGGCTGGGATGGCTGCACCTTC.

This clonotype was picked up a small number of times. J is TRBJ2-1 and V is TRBV12-3 or TRBV12-4; no reliable D call. The CDR3 length is 11 residues. V was pared by 1 base and J by 13 bases, with 8 bases between. CDR3 amino acids: CASSLGPLQFF. For the CDR3, the DNA is TGTGCCAGCAGTTTAGGTCCTCTACAGTTCTTC.

This clonotype was picked up many times. The V gene is TRBV7-8, the J gene TRBJ1-5, with D perhaps TRBD1 (5 bases). Germline V lookup: CDR1 SGHVS, CDR2 FQNEAQ. This CDR3 comprises 15 residues. The V end was cut by 2 bases, the J end by 4 bases, with 12 bases between. The CDR3 nucleotides read TGTGCCAGCAGCTTACGGCGGGACGGAAATCAGCCCCAGCATTTT. Its translation: CASSLRRDGNQPQHF.

The rearrangement uses TRBV11-2 and TRBJ2-2; TRBD2 matches at 8 bases. The trim removed 3 bases at V and 0 bases at J, leaving 6 bases unmatched. Per the germline V gene, CDR1 is SGHAT and CDR2 is FQNNGV. The CDR3 has 17 residues. The CDR3 loop reads CASSLTPGLANTGELFF. CDR3 bases: TGTGCCAGCAGCTTGACACCGGGACTAGCGAACACCGGGGAGCTGTTTTTT.

This clonotype has more than one count but fewer than ten. This chain links TRBV7-9 with TRBJ2-2; D might be TRBD2 (5 bases). Germline CDR1 SEHNR, CDR2 FQNEAQ (reference sequence). The length of the CDR3 is 18 residues. The V gene lost 4 bases and the J gene lost 9 bases, with 27 bases spanning the gap. The CDR3 coding sequence is TGTGCCAGCAGCTCCAGCACAGCTGAAGCGGTATATGCGCGGGAGCTGTTTTTT. As protein: CASSSSTAEAVYARELFF.

V is TRBV5-4 and J is TRBJ2-1, with TRBD2 matching 8 bases. CDR1 and CDR2 from the germline V gene are SGHNT and YYREEE (reference sequence). The CDR3 loop spans 15 amino acids. Trimming removed 4 bases from V and 2 bases from J; junction bases left unmatched: 5. The CDR3 nucleotides are TGTGCCAGCAGCGACGGGGGGGGAACCTACAATGAGCAGTTCTTC. Translation: CASSDGGGTYNEQFF.

This chain links TRBV6-2 or TRBV6-3 with TRBJ2-7; 8 bases line up with TRBD2. V lost 2 bases and J lost 2; bases outside the gene matches: 8. This CDR3 has 16 residues. Germline V CDR1 and CDR2: MNHEY, SVGEGT. The CDR3 reads CASSYGGTSPTYEQYV. The CDR3 DNA reads TGTGCCAGCAGTTACGGGGGGACTAGTCCAACCTACGAGCAGTACGTC.

The table lists this clonotype with a few counts. CDR3 loop: CASSRAGRQGQETQYF. CDR3 DNA sequence: TGTGCCAGCAGCCGGGCGGGGCGGCAGGGCCAAGAGACCCAGTACTTC. The chain has TRBV7-6 and TRBJ2-5, with D possibly TRBD2 on 6 matching bases. The ends were cut back, 5 bases at V and 1 base at J, with 17 bases in the middle. The germline CDR1 and CDR2 sequences are SGHVS and FNYEAQ. The length of the CDR3 is 16 residues.

The gene calls are TRBV9 and TRBJ1-2; 12 bases match TRBD1. Germline V lookup: CDR1 SGDLS, CDR2 YYNGEE. The CDR3 is 16 amino acids. V dropped 3 bases and J dropped 5; count of bases not matched to a gene: 8. For the CDR3, the DNA is TGTGCCAGCAGCGCACCCGGGACAGGGGGCGCTTATGGCTACACCTTC. It yields the protein CASSAPGTGGAYGYTF.

V gene TRBV11-2 combines with J gene TRBJ1-6; no clear D gene. V was cut by 4 bases and J by 2 bases, with 15 bases left in between. Germline V gives CDR1 SGHAT, CDR2 FQNNGV. CDR3 size: 17 residues. The CDR3 reads CASSSVQPDTYNSPLHF. The CDR3 nucleotides are TGTGCCAGCAGCTCGGTACAACCTGACACCTATAATTCACCCCTCCACTTT.